This T cell receptor beta chain was captured by sequencing in a study of post-analysis software for immune sequencing data. Study details: There were relapsing-remitting, secondary progressive and progressive-relapsing multiple sclerosis among the disease courses included. Study-wide results and caveats: In patients, TRBV5-6, TRBV5-1 and TRBV20-1 belonged to five or six TRBV segments found more frequently than in controls. Analysis by F measure revealed that same-batch samples clustered strongly together.

In regard to this clonotype: Its specificity is not known.

The TCR beta cDNA libraries contained unique molecular identifiers. cDNA molecules numbering roughly 500,000 came from roughly 1 to 10 million T cells. Via MiXCR, TCRdb re-called the PCR reads, giving one row per CDR3 protein. Of around 440,000 distinct CDR3 sequences in the sample, around 40% were seen once. Per germline, CDR1 DFQATT and CDR2 SNEGSKA (reference sequence). The CDR3 is 15 residues long. Sequenced material: blood. The chain uses TRBV20-1 and TRBJ2-5; 9 bases map to TRBD2. The better agreement between TRBJ2-7 and the DNA end casts doubt on the J call. This receptor was taken from a girl aged 10-17 years with multiple sclerosis. The CDR3 DNA is TGCAGTGCTTCAGCGCCTGGGACTAGCAGCTACGAGCAGTACTTC. Protein sequence: CSASAPGTSSYEQYF.